This T cell receptor beta chain derives from a study of cytomegalovirus exposure and HLA in healthy donors. 60 Vbeta and 13 Jbeta primers were used in PCR. The data were produced by immunoSEQ multiplex PCR, yet TCRdb's version contains in-frame clones alone and is incomplete. The data hold roughly 170,000 clones, with 80% to 90% observed a single time. The CDR3 has 16 amino acids. Germline V gives CDR1 SGDLS, CDR2 YYNGEE. Trimming stripped 1 base from V and 8 bases from J, with 19 bases between. This receptor was taken from a girl aged 2-10 years in good health and CMV-seropositive. The chain couples TRBV9 to TRBJ2-1; possibly TRBD1 for D (6 bases). The sample was PBMCs. CDR3 sequence: CASSVTGFSEGDEQFF. CDR3 coding DNA: TGTGCCAGCAGCGTAACGGGGTTCTCCGAGGGGGATGAGCAGTTCTTC.